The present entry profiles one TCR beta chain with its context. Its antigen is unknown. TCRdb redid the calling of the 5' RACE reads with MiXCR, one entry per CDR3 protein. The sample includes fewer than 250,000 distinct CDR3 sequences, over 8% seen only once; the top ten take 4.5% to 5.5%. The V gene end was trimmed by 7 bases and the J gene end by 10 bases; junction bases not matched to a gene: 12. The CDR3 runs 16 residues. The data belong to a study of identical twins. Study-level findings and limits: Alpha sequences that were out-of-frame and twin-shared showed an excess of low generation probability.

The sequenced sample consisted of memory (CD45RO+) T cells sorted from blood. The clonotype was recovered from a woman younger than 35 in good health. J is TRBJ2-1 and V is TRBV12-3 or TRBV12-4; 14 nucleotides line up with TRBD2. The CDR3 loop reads CASIGRGTSGSREQFF. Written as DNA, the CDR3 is TGTGCCAGCATTGGCCGAGGGACTAGCGGGAGTCGAGAGCAGTTCTTC.